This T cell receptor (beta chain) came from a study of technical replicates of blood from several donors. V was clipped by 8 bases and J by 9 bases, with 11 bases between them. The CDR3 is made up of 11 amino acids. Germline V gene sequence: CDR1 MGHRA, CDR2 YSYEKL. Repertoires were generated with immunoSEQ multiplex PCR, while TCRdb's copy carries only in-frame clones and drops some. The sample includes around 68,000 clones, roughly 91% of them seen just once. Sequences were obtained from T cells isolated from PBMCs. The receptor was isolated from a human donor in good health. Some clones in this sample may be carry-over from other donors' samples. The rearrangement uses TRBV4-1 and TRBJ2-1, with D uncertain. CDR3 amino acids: CASANPGEQFF. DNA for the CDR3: TGCGCCAGCGCAAACCCCGGTGAGCAGTTCTTC.